This passage covers 23 T cell receptor beta chains from one sample sequenced in a study of spatial heterogeneity in lung cancer. TCRdb fed the 5' RACE reads into MiXCR, producing one record per CDR3 protein. The data hold about 38,000 distinct CDR3 sequences, with 6.5% to 9.5% observed a single time. The sample's time point: sample taken at primary tumor resection. The starting material was PBMCs, obtained at surgery. Source of these receptors: a male donor with early-stage non-small cell lung cancer.

The chain joins TRBV7-2 to TRBJ2-1, with 7 bases lining up with TRBD1. This CDR3 region has 17 residues. The junction had 14 bases not matched to a gene; V was cut back by 6 bases and J by 3 bases. Germline CDR1 SGHTA, CDR2 FQGNSA. Written as DNA, the CDR3 is TGTGCCAGCAGGCCGATCCGGGACAGAATCCACTACAATGAGCAGTTCTTC. This gives the protein CASRPIRDRIHYNEQFF.

This clonotype was detected ten times or more. V gene TRBV6-6 combines with J gene TRBJ1-1; D remains unclear. CDR3 length: 14 residues. Trimming removed 7 bases from V and 2 bases from J, with 14 bases in between. Germline-derived CDR1 and CDR2 are MNHNY and SVGAGI (reference sequence). CDR3 in DNA: TGTGCCAGCACCCATGGTCGTGCAAACACTGAAGCTTTCTTT. Translation gives CASTHGRANTEAFF.

This clonotype was seen repeatedly, ten times or more. The V gene is TRBV12-3 or TRBV12-4, the J gene TRBJ1-4, with 7 positions matching TRBD1. This CDR3 is built from 13 residues. Trimming cost V 3 bases and J 8 bases; bases outside gene matches: 3. CDR3 in DNA: TGTGCCAGCAGTTTGCAGGGGGGGGAAAAACTGTTTTTT. Amino acids: CASSLQGGEKLFF.

This clonotype has ten or more counts. Here the CDR3 reads CASSSRLTSGSTDTQYF. The DNA of the CDR3 is TGTGCCAGCAGCAGCCGGTTGACTAGCGGGAGCACAGATACGCAGTATTTT. The rearrangement links TRBV7-2 to TRBJ2-3; 10 bases fit TRBD2. Germline lookup yields CDR1 SGHTA and CDR2 FQGNSA. The CDR3 loop spans 17 amino acids. V lost 5 bases and J lost 0; bases outside the gene matches: 8. The variable domain in full, with the rest retrieved from reference TRBV7-2 and TRBJ2-3, is GAGVSQSPSNKVTEKGKDVELRCDPISGHTALYWYRQSLGQGLEFLIYFQGNSAPDKSGLPSDRFSAERTGGSVSTLTIQRTQQEDSAVYLCASSSRLTSGSTDTQYFGPGTRLTVL.

As concerns this clonotype: A much larger clone differs from this one at a single base, so this may be a read error. The V and J genes are TRBV6-5 and TRBJ2-1; D might be TRBD1 (5 bases). This CDR3 has 12 residues. The germline CDR1 and CDR2 sequences are MNHEY and SVGAGI. V lost 4 bases and J 14 bases, leaving 15 bases between the germline ends. The CDR3 region has the DNA TGTGCCAGCAGTTCCCTTAGCATCAGGGAGTTCTTC. Translation: CASSSLSIREFF.

The J gene is TRBJ1-1, the V gene TRBV7-3; tentative D call: TRBD1 (6 bases). The CDR3 length is 15 residues. With 4 bases removed from V and 1 base from J, the gap between germline ends came to 13 bases. CDR1 is SGHTA and CDR2 is FQGTGA in the germline V gene. CDR3 sequence: CASSSGQTENTEAFF. For the CDR3, the DNA is TGTGCCAGCAGCTCCGGACAGACGGAGAACACTGAAGCTTTCTTT.

This clonotype was seen many times. The gene calls are TRBV20-1 and TRBJ2-1; 11 nucleotides line up with TRBD1. CDR1 is DFQATT and CDR2 is SNEGSKA in the germline V gene (reference sequence). The CDR3 runs to 14 residues. Losses at the gene ends were 6 bases for V and 5 bases for J; bases not matched to a gene: 6. CDR3 region: CSAKDRGRDNEQFF. Here the CDR3 DNA reads TGCAGTGCCAAGGACAGGGGGCGTGACAATGAGCAGTTCTTC.

The table lists this clonotype with many counts. V usage is TRBV5-6 and J usage is TRBJ1-5; D is possibly TRBD1 (5 bases). The CDR3 loop spans 15 amino acids. Germline CDR1 and CDR2: SGHDT and YYEEEE. Deletions cut 0 bases from V and 1 base from J, with 8 bases between. The CDR3 DNA follows: TGTGCCAGCAGCTTGGCCGACAGAAGCAATCAGCCCCAGCATTTT. Its translation: CASSLADRSNQPQHF.

This clonotype was seen at least ten times. This chain connects TRBV29-1 to TRBJ1-5; D gene uncertain. V was pared by 5 bases and J by 4 bases, with 12 bases between. CDR1 is SQVTM, CDR2 ANQGSEA, per germline. The CDR3 totals 13 residues. For the CDR3, the DNA is TGCAGCGTTTCTGAGGGTTGGAATCAGCCCCAGCATTTT. It yields the protein CSVSEGWNQPQHF.

This clonotype came up many times. J is TRBJ2-2 and V is TRBV7-2; D possibly corresponds to TRBD2 (5 bases). The germline gives CDR1 SGHTA, CDR2 FQGNSA. Trimming shortened V by 5 bases and J by 5 bases, and 9 bases separated the two germline ends. CDR3 length: 13 residues. The CDR3 loop is CASSLRGTGELFF. The CDR3 DNA reads TGTGCCAGCAGCCTAAGAGGGACCGGGGAGCTGTTTTTT.

The V call is TRBV5-1, the J call TRBJ2-7; 7 nucleotides agree with TRBD1. The germline V gene has CDR1 SGHRS and CDR2 YFSETQ. The CDR3 runs 14 residues. V lost 4 bases to trimming and J lost 3 bases; unmatched junction nucleotides: 7. This CDR3 is CASSRDPGGYEQYV. For the CDR3, the DNA is TGCGCCAGCAGCCGGGACCCAGGGGGCTACGAGCAGTACGTC.

This clonotype turned up a few times. This chain uses TRBV11-2 with TRBJ1-2; the D is unclear. V gave up 5 bases and J gave up 2 bases, with 9 bases separating them. Germline CDR1 SGHAT, CDR2 FQNNGV. CDR3 size: 13 residues. The CDR3 nucleotides read TGTGCCAGCAGCCCCATGGCGAACTATGGCTACACCTTC. Translating it yields CASSPMANYGYTF.

This clonotype was observed at least ten times. The genes are TRBV6-2 or TRBV6-3 and TRBJ2-1; D gene ambiguous. The CDR3 is made up of 13 amino acids. Germline V gene sequence: CDR1 MNHEY, CDR2 SVGEGT. V lost 5 bases to trimming and J lost 2 bases, with 7 bases between them. The CDR3 spells CASSRPTYNEQFF. As DNA, the CDR3 is TGTGCCAGCAGTCGCCCGACCTACAATGAGCAGTTCTTC.

This clonotype was seen at least ten times. The V gene is TRBV12-5, the J gene TRBJ1-1, with 10 bases matching TRBD1. With 5 bases clipped from V and 5 bases from J, the junction kept 5 bases outside the gene matches. The CDR3 covers 14 residues. Germline-derived CDR1 and CDR2 are LGHNT and FRNRAP. The CDR3: CASGLGTGETEAFF. CDR3 bases: TGTGCTAGTGGTCTCGGGACAGGGGAGACTGAAGCTTTCTTT.

This clonotype was seen more than once but under ten times. The chain combines TRBV7-2 with TRBJ1-4, with TRBD1 as a possible D gene (5 bases). This CDR3 contains 14 residues. The V end lost 5 bases, the J end lost 8 bases, and 15 bases lay between the germline ends. From germline, CDR1 is SGHTA and CDR2 FQGNSA. CDR3 DNA sequence: TGTGCCAGCAGCCCTAGAAGTGGGGCCGAAAAACTGTTTTTT. It encodes CASSPRSGAEKLFF. The full variable domain, with the rest looked up from reference TRBV7-2 and TRBJ1-4, is GAGVSQSPSNKVTEKGKDVELRCDPISGHTALYWYRQSLGQGLEFLIYFQGNSAPDKSGLPSDRFSAERTGGSVSTLTIQRTQQEDSAVYLCASSPRSGAEKLFFGSGTQLSVL.

In this sample, this clonotype turned up many times. The chain combines TRBV6-2 or TRBV6-3 with TRBJ2-2, with 8 bases aligning to TRBD2. Germline assignment: CDR1 MNHEY and CDR2 SVGEGT. The length of the CDR3 is 17 residues. The J segment lost 1 base and the V segment lost 2 bases, leaving 6 bases of the junction unmatched. This CDR3 reads CASSYPRGGRNTGELFF. The CDR3 region has the DNA TGTGCCAGCAGTTACCCCCGCGGGGGGCGGAACACCGGGGAGCTGTTTTTT.

This clonotype was observed at least ten times. The V call is TRBV11-3, the J call TRBJ2-3, with D maybe TRBD2 (5 bases). From germline, CDR1 is SGHNT and CDR2 YENEEA. The CDR3 consists of 15 residues. With 4 bases removed from V and 3 bases from J, the gap between germline ends came to 14 bases. CDR3 in DNA: TGTGCCAGCAGCTCCTCTGGGAGAAGGACAGATACGCAGTATTTT. It translates to CASSSSGRRTDTQYF.

The chain joins TRBV12-3 or TRBV12-4 to TRBJ1-1, with unresolved D. Between the trimmed V and J ends, which lost 6 bases and 1 base, there was a span of 9 bases. This CDR3 has 13 amino acids. This chain's CDR3 is CASRQAGNTEAFF. The DNA for the CDR3 is TGTGCCAGCAGGCAGGCAGGGAACACTGAAGCTTTCTTT.

In its sample, this clonotype was seen many times. The genes are TRBV30 and TRBJ2-7; 10 nucleotides align to TRBD1. The CDR3 contains 13 residues. Germline lookup yields CDR1 GTSNPN and CDR2 SVGIG (reference sequence). V dropped 5 bases and J dropped 4; count of bases not matched to a gene: 5. The CDR3 nucleotides are TGTGCCTGGGCAGCGGGACAGGGGTACGAGCAGTACTTC. Protein: CAWAAGQGYEQYF.

This clonotype was seen at least ten times. The gene calls are TRBV29-1 and TRBJ2-3, with 7 bases lining up with TRBD1. Germline V gives CDR1 SQVTM, CDR2 ANQGSEA. V shed 6 bases, J shed 3 bases, and the junction held 9 bases outside the gene matches. The CDR3 has 14 residues. CDR3 nucleotides: TGCAGCGTAGTCGACAGGGCGAGTACAGATACGCAGTATTTT. Translating gives CSVVDRASTDTQYF.

This clonotype came up many times. The V call is TRBV6-2 or TRBV6-3, the J call TRBJ2-7, with no clear D. The germline V gene has CDR1 MNHEY and CDR2 SVGEGT. Trimming left V 0 bases short and J 4 bases short, with 7 bases between. This CDR3 comprises 13 residues. CDR3 sequence: CASSYSYGYEQYV. In DNA form, the CDR3 reads TGTGCCAGCAGTTACTCTTACGGATACGAGCAGTACGTC.

This clonotype was seen more than once but under ten times. The chain couples TRBV6-1 to TRBJ1-6; 9 positions match TRBD1. The germline V gene has CDR1 MNHNS and CDR2 SASEGT. Losses at the gene ends were 6 bases for V and 10 bases for J; bases not matched to a gene: 7. The CDR3 covers 14 residues. CDR3 in amino acids: CASRPTGGRSPLHF. DNA of the CDR3: TGTGCCAGCAGACCGACAGGGGGTCGATCACCCCTCCACTTT.

This clonotype appeared many times. J is TRBJ1-5 and V is TRBV10-3; D unresolved. The CDR3 runs 19 residues. Germline lookup yields CDR1 ENHRY and CDR2 SYGVKD. Trimming shortened V by 0 bases and J by 1 base, and 19 bases separated the two germline ends. CDR3 sequence: CAISESRGSKGNSNQPQHF. As DNA, the CDR3 is TGTGCCATCAGTGAGTCTAGAGGTTCTAAAGGGAACAGCAATCAGCCCCAGCATTTT.